The sequence of this TCR beta chain was determined in a study of T cell responses to AZD1222 COVID-19 vaccine (dated by TCRdb to the early 2020s). Notes on the research overall: A total of approximately 250 trial participants underwent TCR sequencing, of whom about 210 had received two doses of AZD1222 and roughly 26 had received two doses of the MenACWY control vaccine. Enrollment into the trials was organized by age into subgroups of 18-55, 56-69 and 70-plus years, and those subgroups contained about 160, 30 and 59 TCR-sequenced participants, respectively. Study-wide conclusions, independent of this receptor: Conclusions about previously exposed vaccinees are limited because only a handful of AZD1222 recipients were SARS-CoV-2 seropositive at baseline. Vaccine-associated CD4 TCRs spanned the whole spike protein, with dominant responses in regions 160-218 and 743-854. Participants were mostly white British and included more females than males, and it was suggested by the authors that clonal diversity may have been underestimated. Reportedly, almost half of the unique spike-specific TCRs recognized epitopes lying outside the regions that are mutated in the B.1.351 and B.1.1.7 variants. The 56-69-year group was small, and its depth increase did not reach significance, likely because of low power. Because no day 14 peak-response samples were available, repertoires were characterized only after the peak T cell response. Spike-specific TCR breadth and depth rose significantly after two AZD1222 doses compared with day 0 and with MenACWY recipients.

With regard to this clone: Its recognized antigen is unknown. Base qualities are missing; no much larger clone stands one base away.

Measured from the cysteine to the phenylalanine, the CDR3 is 13 residues long. The retained sequence is limited to the CDR3, 39 bases, with the frame set at the first base. V and J are truncated by 1 base and 7 bases respectively, leaving an intervening sequence of 8 bases. CDR1 and CDR2, per the germline V gene, are SGHDT and YYEEEE. The time point tag for this specimen amounts to: about 28 days (+/-7) after the second vaccine dose. AZD1222 recipients whose second dose came at about 4 weeks and those whose second dose came at about 12 weeks were combined into one group, since spike-specific TCR depth and breadth did not differ between the two schedules. The vaccinee samples were drawn from two UK trials, COV001 and COV002, one of which was a single-blind randomized controlled phase 2/3 trial testing AZD1222 (ChAdOx1 nCoV-19) in healthy adults. Trial participant PBMC samples were collected at day 0 and day 28 after the second dose for TCRbeta chain sequencing.

The CDR3 regions of human TCRbeta chains were analyzed by immunosequencing. In the source study's methods: TCRs in the repertoires were compared against a reference library of SARS-CoV-2-specific TCRs that had been generated with the MIRA antigen-specificity platform. Breadth was defined as the fraction of unique TCRs that were SARS-CoV-2-associated, and depth was defined as the fraction of total T cells that were SARS-CoV-2-associated. Using the MIRA data, each spike-specific TCR was assigned both to the spike region to which the TCR was reactive and to a CD4 or CD8 class. Log10-transformed breadth and depth values were compared by one-way ANOVA with Sidak's multiple comparisons tests. This immuneACCESS table, as held by TCRdb, lists in-frame sequences with V and J called but not all clones. Of the missing ones, under half trace to an unresolved V gene in checked studies; the others have no known cause. The V and J calls and clone size were taken over from that table, and D and trimming were inferred from the DNA. The sample records 90,000 to 100,000 clones, more than 75% of which are singletons. Clones ranked in the top ten supply over 10% of the sample.

This sequence was found in an adult who received the AZD1222 COVID-19 vaccine. The chain is assembled from TRBV5-6 and TRBJ1-4, with TRBD1 perhaps the D gene, on 5 matching bases. The starting material was peripheral blood, obtained 28 days after the second AZD1222 dose. This receptor has the CDR3 CASSLIGTEKLFF. The sequenced DNA is TGTGCCAGCAGCTTGATCGGGACTGAAAAACTGTTTTTT.